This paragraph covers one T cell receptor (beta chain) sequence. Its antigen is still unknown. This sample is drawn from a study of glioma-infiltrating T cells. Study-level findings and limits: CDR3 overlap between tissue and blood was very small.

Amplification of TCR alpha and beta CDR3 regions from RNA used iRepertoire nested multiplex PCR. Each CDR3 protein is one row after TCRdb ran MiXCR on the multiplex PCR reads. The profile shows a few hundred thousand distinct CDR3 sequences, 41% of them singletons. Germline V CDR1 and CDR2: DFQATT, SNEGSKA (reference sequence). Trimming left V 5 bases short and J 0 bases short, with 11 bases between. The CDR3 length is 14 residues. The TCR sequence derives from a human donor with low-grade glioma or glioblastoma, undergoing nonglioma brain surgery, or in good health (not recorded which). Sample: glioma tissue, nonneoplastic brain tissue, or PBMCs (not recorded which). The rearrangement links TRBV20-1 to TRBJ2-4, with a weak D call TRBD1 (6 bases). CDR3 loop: CSAVTGLAKNIQYF. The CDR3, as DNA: TGCAGTGCTGTTACAGGGTTAGCCAAAAACATTCAGTACTTC.